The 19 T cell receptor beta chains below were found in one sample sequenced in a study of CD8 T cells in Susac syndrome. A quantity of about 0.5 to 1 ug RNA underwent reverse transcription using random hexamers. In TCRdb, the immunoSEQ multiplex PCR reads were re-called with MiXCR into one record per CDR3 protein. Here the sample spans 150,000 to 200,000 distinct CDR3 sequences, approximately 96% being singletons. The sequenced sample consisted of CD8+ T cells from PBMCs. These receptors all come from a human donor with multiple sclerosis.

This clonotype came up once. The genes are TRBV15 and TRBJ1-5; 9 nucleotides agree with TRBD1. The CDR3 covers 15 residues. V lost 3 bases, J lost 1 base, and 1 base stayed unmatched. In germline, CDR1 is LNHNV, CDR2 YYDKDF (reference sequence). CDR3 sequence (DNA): TGTGCCACCAGCAGGGACAGGGGAAGCAATCAGCCCCAGCATTTT. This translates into CATSRDRGSNQPQHF.

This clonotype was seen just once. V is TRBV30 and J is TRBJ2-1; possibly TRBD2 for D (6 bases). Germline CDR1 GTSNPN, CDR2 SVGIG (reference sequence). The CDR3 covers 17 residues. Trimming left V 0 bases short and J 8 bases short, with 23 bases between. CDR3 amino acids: CAWSVQDYWTPHHEQFF. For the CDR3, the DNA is TGTGCCTGGAGTGTACAGGACTATTGGACCCCTCACCATGAGCAGTTCTTC.

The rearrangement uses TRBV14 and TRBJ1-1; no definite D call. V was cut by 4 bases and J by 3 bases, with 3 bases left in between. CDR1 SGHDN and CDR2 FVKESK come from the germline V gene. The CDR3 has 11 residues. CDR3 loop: CASSPYTEAFF. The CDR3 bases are TGTGCCAGCAGCCCGTACACTGAAGCTTTCTTT.

As DNA, the CDR3 is TGTGCCACCAGCAGAGACGGGAGGTTCATAGATACGCAGTATTTT. This codes for CATSRDGRFIDTQYF. The rearrangement links TRBV15 to TRBJ2-3; 7 bases are a match to TRBD2. Germline V lookup: CDR1 LNHNV, CDR2 YYDKDF (reference sequence). V shed 0 bases, J shed 5 bases, and the junction held 5 bases outside the gene matches. CDR3 length equals 15 residues.

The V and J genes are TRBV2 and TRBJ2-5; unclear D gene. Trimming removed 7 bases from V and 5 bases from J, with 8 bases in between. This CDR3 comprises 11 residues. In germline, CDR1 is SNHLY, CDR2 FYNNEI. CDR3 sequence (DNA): TGTGCCAGCATAGTGTGGGAGACCCAGTACTTC. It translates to CASIVWETQYF.

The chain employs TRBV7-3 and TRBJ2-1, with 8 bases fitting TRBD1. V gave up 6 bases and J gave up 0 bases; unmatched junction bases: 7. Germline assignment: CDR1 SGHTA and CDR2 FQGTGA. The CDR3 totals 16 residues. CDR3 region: CASSYQGASSYNEQFF. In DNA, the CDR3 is TGTGCCAGCAGTTACCAGGGGGCTAGCTCCTACAATGAGCAGTTCTTC.

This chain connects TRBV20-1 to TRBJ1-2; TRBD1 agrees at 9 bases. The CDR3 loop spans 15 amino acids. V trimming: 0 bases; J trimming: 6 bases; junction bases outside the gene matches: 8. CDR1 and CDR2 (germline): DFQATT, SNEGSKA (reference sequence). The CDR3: CSARERTGEMDGYTF. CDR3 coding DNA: TGCAGTGCTAGAGAGCGGACAGGGGAGATGGATGGCTACACCTTC.

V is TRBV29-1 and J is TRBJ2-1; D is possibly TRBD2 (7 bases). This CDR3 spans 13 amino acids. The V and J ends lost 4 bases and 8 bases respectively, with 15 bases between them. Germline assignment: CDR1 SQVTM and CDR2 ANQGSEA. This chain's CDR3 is CSVGGGRFYEQFF. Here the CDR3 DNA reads TGCAGCGTTGGGGGGGGCAGGTTCTATGAGCAGTTCTTC.

CDR3 in DNA: TGTGCCACTAGCGGGATTATCGACAATGAGCAGTTCTTC. Translation: CATSGIIDNEQFF. The V and J genes are TRBV27 and TRBJ2-1, with TRBD2 matching 9 bases. V lost 10 bases and J lost 5; bases outside the gene matches: 6. The CDR3 extends over 13 amino acids. Germline V CDR1 and CDR2: MNHEY, SMNVEV (reference sequence).

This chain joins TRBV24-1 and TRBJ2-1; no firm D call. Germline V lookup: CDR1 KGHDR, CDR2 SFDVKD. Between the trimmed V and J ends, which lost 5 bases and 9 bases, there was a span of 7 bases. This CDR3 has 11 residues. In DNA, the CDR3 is TGTGCCACCAGTGGTACGGGTGAGCAGTTCTTC. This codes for CATSGTGEQFF.

The CDR3 nucleotides are TGTGCCAGCAGTTTTGAGGGGTTGGCCAAAAACATTCAGTACTTC. It is translated as CASSFEGLAKNIQYF. This chain connects TRBV12-3 or TRBV12-4 to TRBJ2-4; D tentatively fits TRBD1 or TRBD2 (5 bases each). The CDR3 extends over 15 amino acids. The ends were cut back, 3 bases at V and 1 base at J, with 10 bases in the middle.

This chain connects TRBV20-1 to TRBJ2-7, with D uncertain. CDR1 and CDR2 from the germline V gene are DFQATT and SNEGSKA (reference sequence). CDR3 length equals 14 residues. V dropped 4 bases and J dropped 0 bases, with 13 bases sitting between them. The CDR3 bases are TGCAGTGCTAACCTAGGGCCTGTCTCCTACGAGCAGTACTTC. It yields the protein CSANLGPVSYEQYF.

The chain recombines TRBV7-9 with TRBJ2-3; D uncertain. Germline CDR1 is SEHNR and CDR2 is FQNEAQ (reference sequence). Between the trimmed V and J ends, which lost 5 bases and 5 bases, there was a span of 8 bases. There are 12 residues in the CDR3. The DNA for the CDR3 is TGTGCCAGCAGCCCCACGAAAGATACGCAGTATTTT. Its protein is CASSPTKDTQYF. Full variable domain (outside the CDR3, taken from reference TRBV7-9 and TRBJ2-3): DTGVSQNPRHKITKRGQNVTFRCDPISEHNRLYWYRQTLGQGPEFLTYFQNEAQLEKSRLLSDRFSAERPKGSFSTLEIQRTEQGDSAMYLCASSPTKDTQYFGPGTRLTVL.

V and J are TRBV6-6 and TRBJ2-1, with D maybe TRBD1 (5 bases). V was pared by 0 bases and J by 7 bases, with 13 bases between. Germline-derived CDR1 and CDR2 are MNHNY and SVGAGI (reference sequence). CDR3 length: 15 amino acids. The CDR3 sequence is CASSYSGPIGNEQFF. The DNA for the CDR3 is TGTGCCAGCAGTTACTCGGGGCCAATAGGGAATGAGCAGTTCTTC.

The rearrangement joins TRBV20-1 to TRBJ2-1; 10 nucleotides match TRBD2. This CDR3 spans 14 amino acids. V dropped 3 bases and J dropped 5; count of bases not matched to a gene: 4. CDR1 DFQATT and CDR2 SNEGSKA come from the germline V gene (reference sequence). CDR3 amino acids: CSASLLAGDNEQFF. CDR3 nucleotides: TGCAGTGCTAGTTTGCTAGCGGGGGACAATGAGCAGTTCTTC.

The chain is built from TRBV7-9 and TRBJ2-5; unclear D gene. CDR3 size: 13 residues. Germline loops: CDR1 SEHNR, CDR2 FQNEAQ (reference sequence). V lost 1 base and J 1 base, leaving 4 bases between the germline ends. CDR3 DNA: TGTGCCAGCAGCTTAGATCCCCAAGAGACCCAGTACTTC. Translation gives CASSLDPQETQYF.

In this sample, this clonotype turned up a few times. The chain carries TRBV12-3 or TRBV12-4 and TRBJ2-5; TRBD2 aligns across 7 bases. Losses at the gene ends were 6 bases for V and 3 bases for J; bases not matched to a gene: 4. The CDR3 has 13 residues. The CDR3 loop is CASRLSGEETQYF. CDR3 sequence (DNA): TGTGCCAGCAGATTAAGCGGGGAAGAGACCCAGTACTTC.

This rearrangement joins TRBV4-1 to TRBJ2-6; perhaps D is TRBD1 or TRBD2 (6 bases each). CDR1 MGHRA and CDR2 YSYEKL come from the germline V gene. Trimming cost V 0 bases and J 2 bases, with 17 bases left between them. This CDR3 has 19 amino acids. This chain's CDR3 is CASSQESKEGDAGANVLTF. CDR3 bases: TGCGCCAGCAGCCAAGAGAGTAAGGAGGGGGACGCTGGGGCCAACGTCCTGACTTTC.

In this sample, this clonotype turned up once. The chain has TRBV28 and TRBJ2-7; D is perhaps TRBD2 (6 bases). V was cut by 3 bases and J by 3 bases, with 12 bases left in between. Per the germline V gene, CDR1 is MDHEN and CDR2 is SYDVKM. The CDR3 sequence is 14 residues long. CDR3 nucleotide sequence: TGTGCCAGCAGTTTTCCGGGAGTAGTCTACGAGCAGTACTTC. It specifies CASSFPGVVYEQYF.